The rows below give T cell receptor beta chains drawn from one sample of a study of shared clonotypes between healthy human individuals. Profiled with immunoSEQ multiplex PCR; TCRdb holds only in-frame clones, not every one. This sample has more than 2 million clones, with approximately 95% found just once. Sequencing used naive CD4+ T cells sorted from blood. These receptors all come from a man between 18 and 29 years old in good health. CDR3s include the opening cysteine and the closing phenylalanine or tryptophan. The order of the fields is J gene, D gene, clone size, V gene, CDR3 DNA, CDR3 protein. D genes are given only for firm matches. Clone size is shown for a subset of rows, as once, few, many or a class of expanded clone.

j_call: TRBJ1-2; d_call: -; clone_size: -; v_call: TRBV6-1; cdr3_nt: TGTGCCAGCAGTGAAGCCGGACGACCTAACTATGGCTACACCTTC; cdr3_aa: CASSEAGRPNYGYTF
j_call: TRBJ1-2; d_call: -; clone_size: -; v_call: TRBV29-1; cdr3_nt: TGCAGCGTTGAAGAGGGGTGGGCCTTC; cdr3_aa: CSVEEGWAF
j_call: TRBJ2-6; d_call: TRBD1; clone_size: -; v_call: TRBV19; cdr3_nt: TGTGCCAGTAGTAGAAGACAGGGGGCGGGTTCTGGGGCCAACGTCCTGACTTTC; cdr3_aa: CASSRRQGAGSGANVLTF
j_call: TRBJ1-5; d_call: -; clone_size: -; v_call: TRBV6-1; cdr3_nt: TGTGCCAGCAGAGAGGGTCCCCTCAATCAGCCCCAGCATTTT; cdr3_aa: CASREGPLNQPQHF
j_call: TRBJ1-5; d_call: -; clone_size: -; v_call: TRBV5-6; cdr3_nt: TGTGCCAGCAGCTTGGCCTCCAGGGCTGCCAATCAGCCCCAGCATTTT; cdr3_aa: CASSLASRAANQPQHF
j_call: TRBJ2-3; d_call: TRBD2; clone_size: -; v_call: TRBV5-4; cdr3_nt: TGTGCCAGCACCATAGGAGCGGGGGCTAGCACAGATACGCAGTATTTT; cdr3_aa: CASTIGAGASTDTQYF
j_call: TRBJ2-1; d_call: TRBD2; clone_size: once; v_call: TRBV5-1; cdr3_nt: TGCGCCAGCAGCTTGGGAGCTAGCGGGGCGGTTAGGGAGCAGTTCTTC; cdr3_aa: CASSLGASGAVREQFF
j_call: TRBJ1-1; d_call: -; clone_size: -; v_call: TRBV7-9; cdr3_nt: TGTGCCAGCAGCTTACAAGGCGGACTAACTGAAGCTTTCTTT; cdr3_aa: CASSLQGGLTEAFF
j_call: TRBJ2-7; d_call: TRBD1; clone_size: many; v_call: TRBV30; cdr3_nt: TGTGCCTGGAGTCTCCCGGGACAGGGAGGGTACGAGCAGTACTTC; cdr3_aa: CAWSLPGQGGYEQYF
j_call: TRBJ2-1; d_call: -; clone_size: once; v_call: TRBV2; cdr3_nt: TGTGCCAGCAGGCAACGGACAGCTGGTGAGCAGTTCTTC; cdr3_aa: CASRQRTAGEQFF
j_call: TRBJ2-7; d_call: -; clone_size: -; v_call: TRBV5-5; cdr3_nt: TGTGCCAGCAGAGAGACAGGAACGCGGTACGAGCAGTACTTC; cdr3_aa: CASRETGTRYEQYF
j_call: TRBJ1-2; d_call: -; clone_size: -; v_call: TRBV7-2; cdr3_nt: TGTGCCAGCAGCTTCGTCCGGGGCAGGGCTAACTATGGCTACACCTTC; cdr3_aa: CASSFVRGRANYGYTF
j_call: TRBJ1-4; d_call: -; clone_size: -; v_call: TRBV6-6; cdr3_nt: TGTGCCAGCAGATTCAGGGTAACTAATGAAAAACTGTTTTTT; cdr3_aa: CASRFRVTNEKLFF
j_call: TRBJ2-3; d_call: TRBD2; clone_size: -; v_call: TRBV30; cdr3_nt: TGTGCCTGGAGTGGCCACGCGGGAGCGGTGGATACGCAGTATTTT; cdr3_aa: CAWSGHAGAVDTQYF
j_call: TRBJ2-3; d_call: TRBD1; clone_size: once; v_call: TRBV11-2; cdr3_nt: TGTGCCAGCAGCTTAGCCGCGACAGGGGGTTTAGGAACGCAGTATTTT; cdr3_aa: CASSLAATGGLGTQYF
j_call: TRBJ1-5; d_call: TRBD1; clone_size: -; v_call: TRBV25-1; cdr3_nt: TGTGCCAGCAGTCCCACAGGGGGGGGACAGCCCCAGCATTTT; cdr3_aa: CASSPTGGGQPQHF
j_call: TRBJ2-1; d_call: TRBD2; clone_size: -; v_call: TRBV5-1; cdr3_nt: TGCGCCAGCACTGTCACGATAGCGGGAGGCCACAATGAGCAGTTCTTC; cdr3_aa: CASTVTIAGGHNEQFF
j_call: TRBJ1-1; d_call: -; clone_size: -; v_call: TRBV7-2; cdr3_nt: TGTGCCAGCAGCCCTCGTCAGAGGACCGCTGAAGCTTTCTTT; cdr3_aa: CASSPRQRTAEAFF
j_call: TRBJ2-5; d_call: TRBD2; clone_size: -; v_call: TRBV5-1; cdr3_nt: TGCGCCAGCAGCTCAGGGACTAGCGGGGGCCAAGAGACCCAGTACTTC; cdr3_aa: CASSSGTSGGQETQYF
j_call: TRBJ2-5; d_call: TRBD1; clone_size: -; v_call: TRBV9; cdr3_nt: TGTGCCAGCAGCGTGGACAGGGTAGAGACCCAGTACTTC; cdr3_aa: CASSVDRVETQYF
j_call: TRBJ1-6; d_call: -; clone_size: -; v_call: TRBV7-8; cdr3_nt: TGTGCCAGCAGCTCCCGGACGTCCTACGATGGGTCACCCCTCCACTTT; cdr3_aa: CASSSRTSYDGSPLHF
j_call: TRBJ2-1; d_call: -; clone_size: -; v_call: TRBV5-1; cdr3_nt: TGCGCCAGCAGCTTGGCCCGGACTACCGCCAATGAGCAGTTCTTC; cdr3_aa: CASSLARTTANEQFF
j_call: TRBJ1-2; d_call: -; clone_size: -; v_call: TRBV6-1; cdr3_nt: TGTGCCAGCAGGATACAGGGCCCCAGGAATGGCTACACCTTC; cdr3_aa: CASRIQGPRNGYTF
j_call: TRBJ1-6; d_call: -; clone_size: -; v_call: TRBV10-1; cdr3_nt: TGCGCCAGCAGCGAGGGGGGGAATTCACCCCTCCACTTT; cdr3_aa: CASSEGGNSPLHF
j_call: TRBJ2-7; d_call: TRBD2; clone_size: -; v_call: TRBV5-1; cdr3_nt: TGCGCCAGCAGCTTTAGGCTAGCGGGAGTCCACGAGCAGTACTTC; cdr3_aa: CASSFRLAGVHEQYF
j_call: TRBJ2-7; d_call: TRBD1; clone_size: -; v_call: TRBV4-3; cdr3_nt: TGCGCCAGCAGCCGGGGGACAGGGTCTGAGCAGTACTTC; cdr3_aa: CASSRGTGSEQYF
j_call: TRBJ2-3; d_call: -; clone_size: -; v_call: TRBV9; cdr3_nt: TGTGCCAGCAGCGTAAACCCTAGCGGCACAGATACGCAGTATTTT; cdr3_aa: CASSVNPSGTDTQYF